Given below is one T cell receptor beta chain in context. This CDR3 contains 13 residues. Trimming shortened V by 0 bases and J by 7 bases, and 7 bases separated the two germline ends. CDR1 ENHRY and CDR2 SYGVKD come from the germline V gene. This sample was taken from a study of T cells in Graves' hyperthyroidism and ophthalmopathy. Source material for PBMCs was about 10 ml fresh peripheral blood. Template material for amplifying TCR beta CDR3 regions consisted of RNA transcripts. HTBI primers were employed in a first-round RT-PCR of the TCR CDR3. TCRdb called the multiplex PCR reads again in MiXCR, with one record for every CDR3 protein. The sample includes about 680,000 distinct CDR3 sequences, about a third of them seen just once.

Input material: blood. The chain couples TRBV10-3 to TRBJ1-5; D remains unclear. The receptor comes from a woman between 40 and 50 years old with Graves' hyperthyroidism. The CDR3 loop is CAISESNEQPQHF. CDR3 nucleotide sequence: TGTGCCATCAGTGAGTCCAATGAGCAGCCCCAGCATTTT.